One and the same sample provided the 13 T cell receptor beta chains below, sequenced in a study of cytomegalovirus exposure and HLA in healthy donors. In the PCR, 60 Vbeta and 13 Jbeta primers were used. Clones were read by immunoSEQ multiplex PCR, and TCRdb kept only the in-frame ones, dropping some. The table records 100,000 to 150,000 clones, approximately 87% of them present only once. The sample taken for sequencing was PBMCs. Source of these receptors: a man aged 18 to 30 in good health and CMV-seropositive.

The chain carries TRBV9 and TRBJ2-1, with TRBD1 matching over 9 bases. Germline CDR1 and CDR2: SGDLS and YYNGEE. Trimming at V came to 0 bases and at J to 4 bases, leaving 14 bases not matched to a gene. The CDR3 extends over 19 amino acids. The CDR3 loop is CASSVAGTGRDYPYNEQFF. CDR3 nucleotides: TGTGCCAGCAGCGTAGCGGGGACAGGGCGGGACTACCCTTACAATGAGCAGTTCTTC.

The gene calls are TRBV5-4 and TRBJ2-1, with a tentative D call TRBD1 (6 bases). The CDR3 is 14 residues long. The V gene lost 0 bases and the J gene lost 4 bases, with 8 bases spanning the gap. CDR1 and CDR2 (germline): SGHNT, YYREEE (reference sequence). CDR3 DNA: TGTGCCAGCAGCTTGGCCGGGACATACAATGAGCAGTTCTTC. It is translated as CASSLAGTYNEQFF. Looking up the rest from reference TRBV5-4 and TRBJ2-1 gives the full variable domain: ETGVTQSPTHLIKTRGQQVTLRCSSQSGHNTVSWYQQALGQGPQFIFQYYREEENGRGNFPPRFSGLQFPNYSSELNVNALELDDSALYLCASSLAGTYNEQFFGPGTRLTVL.

V gene TRBV6-5 combines with J gene TRBJ2-5; the match to TRBD1 covers 9 bases. Germline lookup yields CDR1 MNHEY and CDR2 SVGAGI. V shed 5 bases, J shed 1 base, and the junction held 2 bases outside the gene matches. This CDR3 contains 14 residues. The chain's CDR3 is CASSEQGAQETQYF. The CDR3 DNA follows: TGTGCCAGCAGTGAACAGGGGGCCCAAGAGACCCAGTACTTC.

The chain employs TRBV5-4 and TRBJ2-1, with 12 positions matching TRBD2. Germline lookup yields CDR1 SGHNT and CDR2 YYREEE (reference sequence). Germline trimming cut 4 bases from V and 4 bases from J; bases unmatched to any gene: 3. CDR3 length equals 15 residues. CDR3 bases: TGTGCCAGCAGCCCAACTAGCGGGGGGTACAATGAGCAGTTCTTC. Amino acids: CASSPTSGGYNEQFF. Full variable domain (missing parts from reference TRBV5-4 and TRBJ2-1): ETGVTQSPTHLIKTRGQQVTLRCSSQSGHNTVSWYQQALGQGPQFIFQYYREEENGRGNFPPRFSGLQFPNYSSELNVNALELDDSALYLCASSPTSGGYNEQFFGPGTRLTVL.

V is TRBV5-6 and J is TRBJ1-1; the match to TRBD1 covers 8 bases. This CDR3 contains 14 residues. In germline, CDR1 is SGHDT, CDR2 YYEEEE. V shed 6 bases and J 3 bases; nucleotides not matched to a gene: 7. CDR3 sequence: CASNQDRAYTEAFF. The CDR3 DNA reads as TGTGCCAGCAACCAGGACAGGGCCTACACTGAAGCTTTCTTT.

The chain joins TRBV5-1 to TRBJ1-2; tentative D call: TRBD1 (5 bases). Deletions cut 0 bases from V and 3 bases from J, with 9 bases between. CDR3 length: 14 amino acids. Germline CDR1 is SGHRS and CDR2 is YFSETQ. Here the CDR3 reads CASSLGDRYYGYTF. CDR3 nucleotide sequence: TGCGCCAGCAGCTTGGGCGACAGATACTATGGCTACACCTTC.

The V call is TRBV5-1, the J call TRBJ1-2; no reliable D call. The CDR3 covers 12 residues. The V end was cut by 0 bases, the J end by 7 bases, with 7 bases between. CDR1 and CDR2 (germline): SGHRS, YFSETQ. Written as DNA, the CDR3 is TGCGCCAGCAGCTTGGGAGGTTTTGGCTACACCTTC. This codes for CASSLGGFGYTF.

This clone was found once. The V call is TRBV30, the J call TRBJ1-1; no definite D call. This CDR3 contains 13 residues. Trimming removed 0 bases at V and 1 base at J, with 6 bases between. The germline gives CDR1 GTSNPN, CDR2 SVGIG (reference sequence). This chain's CDR3 is CAWSVERNTEAFF. Written as DNA, the CDR3 is TGTGCCTGGAGTGTAGAGCGGAACACTGAAGCTTTCTTT. The full variable domain, completed using reference TRBV30 and TRBJ1-1, is SQTIHQWPATLVQPVGSPLSLECTVEGTSNPNLYWYRQAAGRGLQLLFYSVGIGQISSEVPQNLSASRPQDRQFILSSKKLLLSDSGFYLCAWSVERNTEAFFGQGTRLTVV.

Written as DNA, the CDR3 is TGTGCCAGTAGTACTCAGACAGGGACTAACTATGGCTACACCTTC. Protein: CASSTQTGTNYGYTF. The chain recombines TRBV19 with TRBJ1-2; 7 positions match TRBD1. This CDR3 is 15 amino acids long. Per germline, CDR1 LNHDA and CDR2 SQIVND (reference sequence). V was clipped by 4 bases and J by 0 bases; unmatched bases: 5.

This clone was seen a single time. V usage is TRBV7-9 and J usage is TRBJ1-2, with a possible D match to TRBD1 (6 bases). V was shortened by 5 bases and J by 8 bases, with 12 bases between the two germline ends. This CDR3 is 12 amino acids long. Germline V lookup: CDR1 SEHNR, CDR2 FQNEAQ (reference sequence). The CDR3 region is CASSEQGGGYTF. The CDR3 DNA is TGTGCCAGCAGCGAACAGGGTGGCGGCTACACCTTC. The full variable domain, its missing parts supplied by reference TRBV7-9 and TRBJ1-2, is DTGVSQNPRHKITKRGQNVTFRCDPISEHNRLYWYRQTLGQGPEFLTYFQNEAQLEKSRLLSDRFSAERPKGSFSTLEIQRTEQGDSAMYLCASSEQGGGYTFGSGTRLTVV.

The chain employs TRBV7-9 and TRBJ1-2; D may be TRBD1 (5 bases). The CDR3 consists of 12 residues. Germline assignment: CDR1 SEHNR and CDR2 FQNEAQ (reference sequence). V was clipped by 3 bases and J by 5 bases, with 7 bases between them. CDR3 DNA: TGTGCCAGCAGCTTGGAGGGGTATGGCTACACCTTC. Its translation: CASSLEGYGYTF. The full variable domain, its missing parts supplied by reference TRBV7-9 and TRBJ1-2, is DTGVSQNPRHKITKRGQNVTFRCDPISEHNRLYWYRQTLGQGPEFLTYFQNEAQLEKSRLLSDRFSAERPKGSFSTLEIQRTEQGDSAMYLCASSLEGYGYTFGSGTRLTVV.

The rearrangement joins TRBV6-5 to TRBJ1-4; the match to TRBD1 covers 9 bases. Germline-derived CDR1 and CDR2 are MNHEY and SVGAGI. The CDR3 loop spans 15 amino acids. After removal of 6 bases from V and 9 bases from J, the junction contained 11 bases not matched to a gene. CDR3 bases: TGTGCCAGCAGCCCCGGACAGGGGTTTATTAAAAAACTGTTTTTT. It codes for CASSPGQGFIKKLFF.

The V call is TRBV13, the J call TRBJ2-3, with 10 bases aligning to TRBD1. V lost 5 bases to trimming and J lost 6 bases; unmatched junction nucleotides: 11. Germline V gene lookup returns CDR1 PRHDT and CDR2 FYEKMQ (reference sequence). This CDR3 spans 16 amino acids. The CDR3 nucleotides read TGTGCCAGCAGCACGCGGACAGGGGGTCGTACGGATACGCAGTATTTT. It is translated as CASSTRTGGRTDTQYF.